This T cell receptor (beta chain) was identified in a study of blood T cell repertoires in COVID-19. Overall study context: Sites in the United States, Italy and Spain provided acute and convalescent COVID-19 samples. In each case, the material was cDNA or gDNA derived from T cells, B-cell-depleted T cells, or PBMCs.

Authors' processing steps: Cell counts per sample came from amplifying reference gene primers. Clones were read by immunoSEQ multiplex PCR, and TCRdb kept only the in-frame ones, dropping some. V and J calls and clone size are those listed in that table; D and trimming were worked out from the DNA. The repertoire holds approximately 9,600 clones, with approximately 86% as singletons. The V end was cut by 4 bases, the J end by 4 bases, with 6 bases between. The CDR3 totals 12 residues. The sequence came from a human donor in a cohort sampled during active COVID-19. The sample consisted of peripheral blood. The chain recombines TRBV12-3 or TRBV12-4 with TRBJ2-3; D ambiguous. In nucleotides, the CDR3 is TGTGCCAGCAGTTATCATCCAGATACGCAGTATTTT. This sequence encodes CASSYHPDTQYF.